One sample yielded the 14 T cell receptor beta chains listed below, sequenced in a study of spatial heterogeneity in lung cancer (dated by TCRdb to about 2019). The library was produced with 5' RACE. The data were produced on a NextSeq 500. TCRdb's own reprocessing of the public reads used fastp at Q25 and MiXCR and kept productive beta chains. Identical CDR3 proteins give one entry, which carries the most common genes and DNA. The sample table shows tens of thousands of distinct CDR3 sequences, and roughly 12% are seen once. Just over 40% of the sample belongs to the ten largest clones. Per the publication, the time point label means: sample taken at primary tumor resection. For TCR sequencing, whole RNA was extracted from tumor and nontumor lung tissue, or from cryopreserved PBMC samples, and no cell sorting was done. Sequenced material: PBMCs, taken at surgery. These receptors all stem from a male donor with early-stage non-small cell lung cancer.

This clonotype was detected only a few times. This chain connects TRBV6-2 or TRBV6-3 to TRBJ2-7; D possibly uses TRBD1 or TRBD2 (6 bases each). V was trimmed by 2 bases and J by 0 bases, leaving 8 bases between them. This CDR3 comprises 14 residues. Germline V gene lookup returns CDR1 MNHEY and CDR2 SVGEGT. The CDR3: CASSYEGGSYEQYF. In nucleotides, the CDR3 is TGTGCCAGCAGTTACGAGGGGGGCTCCTACGAGCAGTACTTC.

This clonotype was counted between two and nine times. The rearrangement uses TRBV2 and TRBJ2-2; D is uncertain. CDR3 size: 13 residues. CDR1 is SNHLY, CDR2 FYNNEI, per germline. The V end lost 5 bases, the J end lost 6 bases, and 10 bases lay between the germline ends. Here the CDR3 DNA reads TGTGCCAGCAGTCCGGTTATTGCCGGGGAGCTGTTTTTT. As protein: CASSPVIAGELFF. Complete variable domain (other parts from reference TRBV2 and TRBJ2-2): EPEVTQTPSHQVTQMGQEVILRCVPISNHLYFYWYRQILGQKVEFLVSFYNNEISEKSEIFDDQFSVERPDGSNFTLKIRSTKLEDSAMYFCASSPVIAGELFFGEGSRLTVL.

This clonotype showed up just a few times. The V gene is TRBV7-3, the J gene TRBJ2-3; TRBD2 aligns across 14 bases. The CDR3 spans 20 residues. CDR1 SGHTA and CDR2 FQGTGA come from the germline V gene. V lost 5 bases to trimming and J lost 0 bases; unmatched junction nucleotides: 13. CDR3 nucleotides: TGTGCCAGCAGCCCTACTGGTCCGACTAGCGGGAGGGGGAGCACAGATACGCAGTATTTT. Translating gives CASSPTGPTSGRGSTDTQYF.

The rearrangement joins TRBV29-1 to TRBJ2-2; D ambiguous. The germline V gene encodes CDR1 SQVTM and CDR2 ANQGSEA. The CDR3 runs to 13 residues. V lost 4 bases to trimming and J lost 5 bases, with 11 bases between them. The CDR3 sequence is CSVGGFSTGELFF. Written as DNA, the CDR3 is TGCAGCGTTGGTGGGTTTTCTACCGGGGAGCTGTTTTTT.

The chain joins TRBV20-1 to TRBJ1-1; 7 bases line up with TRBD1. V was clipped by 0 bases and J by 5 bases; unmatched bases: 3. Per germline, CDR1 DFQATT and CDR2 SNEGSKA (reference sequence). The CDR3 covers 13 residues. The DNA for the CDR3 is TGCAGTGCTAGAGATAGGACAGGTACTGAAGCTTTCTTT. It translates to CSARDRTGTEAFF.

The rearrangement joins TRBV7-9 to TRBJ2-5, with D unclear. CDR3 length: 13 residues. V was pared by 3 bases and J by 0 bases, with 5 bases between. Germline CDR1 reads SEHNR; CDR2 reads FQNEAQ (reference sequence). The CDR3 loop reads CASSFLYQETQYF. The CDR3 DNA follows: TGTGCCAGCAGCTTTCTCTACCAAGAGACCCAGTACTTC. Full variable domain (remainder filled in from reference TRBV7-9 and TRBJ2-5): DTGVSQNPRHKITKRGQNVTFRCDPISEHNRLYWYRQTLGQGPEFLTYFQNEAQLEKSRLLSDRFSAERPKGSFSTLEIQRTEQGDSAMYLCASSFLYQETQYFGPGTRLLVL.

The table lists this clonotype with a few counts. The chain employs TRBV6-2 or TRBV6-3 and TRBJ2-4, with a tentative D call TRBD1 (7 bases). The germline V gene encodes CDR1 MNHEY and CDR2 SVGEGT. V was clipped by 8 bases and J by 9 bases, with 20 bases between them. There are 14 residues in the CDR3. The CDR3 loop reads CASEMTGKGGIQYF. CDR3 nucleotides: TGTGCCAGCGAAATGACAGGGAAGGGGGGCATTCAGTACTTC.

The chain couples TRBV5-1 to TRBJ2-2, with 9 bases aligning to TRBD2. Unmatched junction bases numbered 8, after V lost 4 bases and J lost 4 bases. CDR3 length equals 16 residues. The germline V gene has CDR1 SGHRS and CDR2 YFSETQ. CDR3 sequence reads: CASSLERGAATGELFF. For the CDR3, the DNA is TGCGCCAGCAGCCTGGAGCGGGGGGCGGCCACCGGGGAGCTGTTTTTT.

CDR3 residues: CASSLTGVSSYNEQFF. The CDR3 DNA follows: TGTGCCAGCAGTTTAACCGGAGTTAGCTCCTACAATGAGCAGTTCTTC. The V call is TRBV12-3 or TRBV12-4, the J call TRBJ2-1; D unclear. The CDR3 length is 16 residues. V lost 2 bases to trimming and J lost 0 bases, with 11 bases between them.

The chain has TRBV29-1 and TRBJ1-2; D is undetermined. V was cut by 4 bases and J by 6 bases, with 6 bases left in between. CDR1 is SQVTM and CDR2 is ANQGSEA in the germline V gene. The CDR3 has 10 amino acids. CDR3 nucleotide sequence: TGCAGCGTTGGCTCGGATGGCTACACCTTC. It is translated as CSVGSDGYTF.

This clonotype was seen more than once but under ten times. The rearrangement links TRBV2 to TRBJ2-2, with D possibly called TRBD1 or TRBD2 (5 bases each). Trimming took 6 bases from V and 4 from J, leaving 12 bases between them. The CDR3 consists of 14 residues. CDR1 is SNHLY, CDR2 FYNNEI, per germline. The CDR3 loop is CASRTGTSTGELFF. DNA for the CDR3: TGTGCCAGCAGAACCGGGACCAGCACCGGGGAGCTGTTTTTT.

The gene calls are TRBV6-5 and TRBJ1-6; 7 bases fit TRBD1. Trimming removed 0 bases from V and 9 bases from J; junction bases left unmatched: 8. Per germline, CDR1 MNHEY and CDR2 SVGAGI. The CDR3 loop spans 16 amino acids. CDR3 nucleotide sequence: TGTGCCAGCAGTTACTCGACCCAGGGGGGTGGTTCACCCCTCCACTTT. It is translated as CASSYSTQGGGSPLHF.

The chain carries TRBV7-2 and TRBJ2-1; the D gene is possibly TRBD2 (6 bases). Germline CDR1 and CDR2: SGHTA and FQGNSA. Trimming cost V 3 bases and J 5 bases, with 11 bases left between them. The CDR3 loop spans 14 amino acids. The CDR3 loop is CASSFRIADNEQFF. The CDR3 nucleotides read TGTGCCAGCAGCTTTCGAATAGCGGACAATGAGCAGTTCTTC.

This clonotype occurred many times. The V and J genes are TRBV20-1 and TRBJ2-7; D is ambiguous. The CDR3 loop spans 14 amino acids. Trimming cost V 5 bases and J 0 bases, with 14 bases left between them. The V gene's germline CDR1 is DFQATT and CDR2 SNEGSKA (reference sequence). The CDR3 loop reads CSASDPGGSYEQYF. The CDR3, as DNA: TGCAGTGCTTCAGATCCGGGCGGCTCCTACGAGCAGTACTTC.